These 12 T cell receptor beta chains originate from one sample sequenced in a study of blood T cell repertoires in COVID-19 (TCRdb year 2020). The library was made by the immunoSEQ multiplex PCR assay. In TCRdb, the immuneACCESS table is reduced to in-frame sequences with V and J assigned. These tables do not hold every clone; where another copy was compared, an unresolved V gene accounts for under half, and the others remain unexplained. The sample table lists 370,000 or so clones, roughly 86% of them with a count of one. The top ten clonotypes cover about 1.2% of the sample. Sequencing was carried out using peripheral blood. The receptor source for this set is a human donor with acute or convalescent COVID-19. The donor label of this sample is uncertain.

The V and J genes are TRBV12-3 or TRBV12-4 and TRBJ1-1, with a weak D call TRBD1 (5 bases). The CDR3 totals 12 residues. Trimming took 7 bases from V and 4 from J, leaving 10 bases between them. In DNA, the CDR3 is TGTGCCAGCACTGACAGACCCACTGAAGCTTTCTTT. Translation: CASTDRPTEAFF.

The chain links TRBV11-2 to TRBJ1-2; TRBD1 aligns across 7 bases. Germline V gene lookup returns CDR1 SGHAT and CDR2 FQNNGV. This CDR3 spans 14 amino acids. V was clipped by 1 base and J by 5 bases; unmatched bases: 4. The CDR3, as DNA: TGTGCCAGCAGCTTAGTGACAGGGTCGTATGGCTACACCTTC. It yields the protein CASSLVTGSYGYTF.

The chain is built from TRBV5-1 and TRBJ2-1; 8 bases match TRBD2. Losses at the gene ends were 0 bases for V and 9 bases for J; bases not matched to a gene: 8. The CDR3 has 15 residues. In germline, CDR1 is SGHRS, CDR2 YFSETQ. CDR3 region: CASSLVSGTQTEQFF. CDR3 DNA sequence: TGCGCCAGCAGCTTGGTTAGCGGGACCCAGACTGAGCAGTTCTTC.

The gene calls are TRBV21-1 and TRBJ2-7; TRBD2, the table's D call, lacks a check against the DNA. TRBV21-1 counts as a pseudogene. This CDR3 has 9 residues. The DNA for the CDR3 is TGTGCCAGCAGCAAATTCCGGCGGTTC. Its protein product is CASSKFRRF.

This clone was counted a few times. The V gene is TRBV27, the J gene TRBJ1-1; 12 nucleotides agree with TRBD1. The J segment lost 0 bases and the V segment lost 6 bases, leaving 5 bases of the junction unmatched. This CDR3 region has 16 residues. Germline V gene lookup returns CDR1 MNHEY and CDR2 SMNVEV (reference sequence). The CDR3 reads CASSRRDRGLNTEAFF. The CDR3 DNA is TGTGCCAGCAGCCGCCGGGACAGGGGGCTGAACACTGAAGCTTTCTTT.

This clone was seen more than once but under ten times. In DNA, the CDR3 is TGTGCCAGCAGTAAGAGCGGGAGCCACAATGAGCAGTTCTTC. Its protein is CASSKSGSHNEQFF. This chain joins TRBV5-4 and TRBJ2-1; 8 nucleotides match TRBD2. Trimming took 5 bases from V and 5 from J; bases not matched to a gene: 6. The V gene's germline CDR1 is SGHNT and CDR2 YYREEE (reference sequence). This CDR3 comprises 14 residues.

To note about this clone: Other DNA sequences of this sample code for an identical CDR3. CDR3 sequence: CASSGTGGPYSNQPQHF. CDR3 in DNA: TGTGCCAGCAGCGGGACAGGGGGCCCGTATAGCAATCAGCCCCAGCATTTT. The chain joins TRBV28 to TRBJ1-5, with TRBD1 identical over 12 bases. Germline CDR1 and CDR2: MDHEN and SYDVKM. Trimming cost V 6 bases and J 0 bases; bases outside gene matches: 6. The CDR3 runs 17 residues.

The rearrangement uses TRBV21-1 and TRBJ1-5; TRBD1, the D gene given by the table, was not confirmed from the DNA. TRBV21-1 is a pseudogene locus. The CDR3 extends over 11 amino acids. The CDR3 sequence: CASSVQQPQHF. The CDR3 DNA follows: TGTGCCAGCAGCGTACAGCAGCCCCAGCATTTT.

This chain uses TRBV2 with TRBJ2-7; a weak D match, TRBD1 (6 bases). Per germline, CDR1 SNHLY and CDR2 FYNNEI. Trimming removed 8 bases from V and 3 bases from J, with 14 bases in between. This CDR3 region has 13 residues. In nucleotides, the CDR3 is TGTGCCAGCGAATCACAGGGAGTCTACGAGCAGTACTTC. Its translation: CASESQGVYEQYF.

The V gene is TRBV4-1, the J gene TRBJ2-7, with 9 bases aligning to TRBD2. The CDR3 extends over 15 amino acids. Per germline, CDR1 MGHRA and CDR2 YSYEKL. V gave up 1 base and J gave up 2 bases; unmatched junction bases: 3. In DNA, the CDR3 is TGCGCCAGCAGCCAAGGACTAGCGGCAACCTACGAGCAGTACTTC. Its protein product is CASSQGLAATYEQYF.

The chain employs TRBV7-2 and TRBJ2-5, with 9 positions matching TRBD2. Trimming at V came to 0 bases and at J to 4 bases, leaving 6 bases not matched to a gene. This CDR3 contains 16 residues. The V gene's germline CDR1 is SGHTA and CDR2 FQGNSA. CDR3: CASSLAPSGDGETQYF. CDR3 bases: TGTGCCAGCAGCTTAGCGCCTAGCGGGGACGGAGAGACCCAGTACTTC.

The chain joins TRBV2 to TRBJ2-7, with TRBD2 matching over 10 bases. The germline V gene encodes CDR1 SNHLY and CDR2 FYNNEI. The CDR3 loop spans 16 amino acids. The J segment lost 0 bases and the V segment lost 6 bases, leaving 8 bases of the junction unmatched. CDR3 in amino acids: CASRALAGALSYEQYF. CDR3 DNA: TGTGCCAGCAGGGCTCTAGCGGGGGCCCTCTCCTACGAGCAGTACTTC.